This T cell receptor (beta chain) is drawn from a study of T-cell memory formation after mild COVID-19. Study summary: Among the donors, TCR clusters were largely specific to each donor.

V lost 3 bases, J lost 2 bases, and 2 bases stayed unmatched. CDR1 and CDR2 from the germline V gene are SGHTA and FQGNSA. The CDR3 has 15 amino acids. Sample barcodes and UMIs were carried by the TCR alpha and TCR beta cDNA libraries that 5'RACE generated with constant-segment primers. TCRdb independently ran MiXCR on the 5' RACE reads; one entry per CDR3 protein. The profile shows 200,000 to 250,000 distinct CDR3 sequences, 9.5% of them singletons. V and J are TRBV7-2 and TRBJ2-3, with 10 nucleotides matching TRBD2. This sequence was found in a man between 18 and 29 years old who had mild COVID-19 (a few samples of this study predate the infection). Cell type and time point are not known. What was sequenced was PBMCs or a T cell subset sorted from them (not recorded which). The CDR3 coding sequence is TGTGCCAGCAGCTTGGGACTAGCGTACACAGATACGCAGTATTTT. It is translated as CASSLGLAYTDTQYF.